One and the same sample provided the 12 T cell receptor beta chains below, sequenced in a study of T cells in Graves' hyperthyroidism and ophthalmopathy. Amplification yielded TCR beta CDR3 regions, with RNA transcripts as the source. Initially, a first-round RT-PCR of the TCR CDR3 employed the HTBI primer set. TCRdb fed the multiplex PCR reads into MiXCR, producing one record per CDR3 protein. The sample lists 300,000 to 450,000 distinct CDR3 sequences, roughly 13% occurring once. The sequencing sample was made of blood. The receptors stem from a woman in her fifties or sixties with Graves' hyperthyroidism.

This clonotype was found many times. The chain employs TRBV27 and TRBJ2-5; possible D gene TRBD2, 5 bases. V lost 3 bases and J 1 base, leaving 6 bases between the germline ends. The CDR3 loop spans 13 amino acids. CDR1 MNHEY and CDR2 SMNVEV come from the germline V gene (reference sequence). The CDR3 is CASSFAGQETQYF. The CDR3 DNA sequence: TGTGCCAGCAGTTTCGCGGGCCAAGAGACCCAGTACTTC.

The rearrangement uses TRBV2 and TRBJ2-1; 11 bases line up with TRBD1. J gave up 8 bases and V 3 bases, and 6 bases lay outside the gene matches. Looked up from germline, CDR1 is SNHLY and CDR2 is FYNNEI. The CDR3 is 15 residues long. CDR3 in amino acids: CASSEADRGRDEQFF. CDR3 nucleotides: TGTGCCAGCAGTGAGGCGGACAGGGGGCGGGATGAGCAGTTCTTC.

This clonotype appeared many times. Here the CDR3 DNA reads TGTGCCAGTAGTATGGGGACAGGGGACCTTAATGAGCAGTACTTC. This gives the protein CASSMGTGDLNEQYF. The V call is TRBV19, the J call TRBJ2-7; TRBD1 matches 10 bases. The trim removed 3 bases at V and 7 bases at J, leaving 9 bases unmatched. The germline V gene encodes CDR1 LNHDA and CDR2 SQIVND (reference sequence). The CDR3 length is 15 residues.

This clonotype was picked up many times. The chain has TRBV2 and TRBJ1-4, with 9 bases fitting TRBD1. There are 14 residues in the CDR3. The germline V gene has CDR1 SNHLY and CDR2 FYNNEI. After removal of 4 bases from V and 7 bases from J, the junction contained 4 bases not matched to a gene. The CDR3 nucleotides read TGTGCCAGCAGTGGTCGACAGGGGGGTGAAAAACTGTTTTTT. Amino acids: CASSGRQGGEKLFF.

This clonotype has only a few counts. V gene TRBV25-1 combines with J gene TRBJ2-3; 8 bases are a match to TRBD1. V was pared by 3 bases and J by 3 bases, with 11 bases of the junction left unmatched. This CDR3 has 17 residues. Germline lookup yields CDR1 MGHDK and CDR2 SYGVNS. The CDR3 protein is CASSEPSGQGETDTQYF. Here the CDR3 DNA reads TGTGCCAGCAGTGAGCCCTCTGGACAGGGAGAAACAGATACGCAGTATTTT.

This clonotype was recorded at least ten times. V is TRBV11-1 and J is TRBJ2-7; D may correspond to TRBD1 or TRBD2 (5 bases each). CDR1 SGHAT and CDR2 FQDESV come from the germline V gene (reference sequence). Trimming pared 5 bases from V and 0 bases from J, leaving 11 bases between. This CDR3 has 14 residues. This chain's CDR3 is CASSIRDGSYEQYF. CDR3 nucleotides: TGTGCCAGCAGCATCCGGGACGGCTCCTACGAGCAGTACTTC.

Many counts were recorded for this clonotype. CDR3: CSARETGTWDGYTF. As DNA, the CDR3 is TGCAGTGCTAGAGAGACAGGGACATGGGATGGCTACACCTTC. The chain has TRBV20-1 and TRBJ1-2, with TRBD1 identical over 7 bases. The CDR3 consists of 14 residues. Germline V lookup: CDR1 DFQATT, CDR2 SNEGSKA (reference sequence). The V segment lost 0 bases and the J segment 6 bases; nucleotides outside the gene matches: 7.

This clonotype was detected many times. This sequence joins TRBV9 and TRBJ1-2; 7 positions agree with TRBD1. This CDR3 region has 15 residues. Germline CDR1 reads SGDLS; CDR2 reads YYNGEE. The J segment lost 0 bases and the V segment lost 4 bases, leaving 6 bases of the junction unmatched. The CDR3 DNA follows: TGTGCCAGCAGCCGCTGGACAGGTCCTAACTATGGCTACACCTTC. It specifies CASSRWTGPNYGYTF. Filled out from reference TRBV9 and TRBJ1-2, the complete variable domain reads DSGVTQTPKHLITATGQRVTLRCSPRSGDLSVYWYQQSLDQGLQFLIQYYNGEERAKGNILERFSAQQFPDLHSELNLSSLELGDSALYFCASSRWTGPNYGYTFGSGTRLTVV.

This clonotype was observed at least ten times. A read error may produce the germline difference seen at one junction end. V gene TRBV6-1 combines with J gene TRBJ2-7, with unresolved D. The CDR3 covers 15 residues. The germline V gene has CDR1 MNHNS and CDR2 SASEGT. The CDR3: CASSEAATSAYEQYF. DNA for the CDR3: TGTGCCAGCAGTGAGGCCGCGACGTCTGCCTATGAGCAGTACTTC.

Notes on this clonotype: A read error may explain this, as a much larger clone is one base away. V is TRBV6-6 and J is TRBJ1-1; 10 bases are shared with TRBD1. CDR1 is MNHNY and CDR2 is SVGAGI in the germline V gene (reference sequence). This CDR3 comprises 15 residues. The CDR3 reads CARSYSGQGETEAFF. As DNA, the CDR3 is TGTGCCAGAAGTTACTCCGGACAGGGGGAGACTGAAGCTTTCTTT.

There are a few counts of this clonotype. The chain joins TRBV5-5 to TRBJ2-1; 8 nucleotides align to TRBD1. Germline-derived CDR1 and CDR2 are SGHKS and YYEKEE (reference sequence). This CDR3 is 15 amino acids long. The junction had 11 bases not matched to a gene; V was cut back by 4 bases and J by 8 bases. CDR3 DNA sequence: TGTGCCAGCAGCGGGTGGGCAGGGGGCTCCCATGAGCAGTTCTTC. It encodes CASSGWAGGSHEQFF. The full variable domain, completed using reference TRBV5-5 and TRBJ2-1, is DAGVTQSPTHLIKTRGQQVTLRCSPISGHKSVSWYQQVLGQGPQFIFQYYEKEERGRGNFPDRFSARQFPNYSSELNVNALLLGDSALYLCASSGWAGGSHEQFFGPGTRLTVL.

On this clonotype itself: A much larger clone differs by one base, so this may be a read error. This rearrangement joins TRBV5-4 to TRBJ1-6; 10 positions agree with TRBD1. There are 14 residues in the CDR3. The trim removed 3 bases at V and 9 bases at J, leaving 3 bases unmatched. Germline CDR1 and CDR2: SGHNT and YYREEE (reference sequence). CDR3: CASSSGTGVSPLHF. The CDR3 DNA follows: TGTGCCAGCAGCTCCGGGACAGGGGTTTCACCCCTCCACTTT.